This TCR beta chain was recorded in a study of technical replicates of blood from several donors. CDR3 length: 15 amino acids. The V segment lost 7 bases and the J segment 4 bases; nucleotides outside the gene matches: 11. From germline, CDR1 is SGHRS and CDR2 YFSETQ. Some clones are missing from TCRdb's copy, which holds only in-frame ones; the method was immunoSEQ multiplex PCR. This sample has some 87,000 clones, with around 96% found just once. This chain links TRBV5-1 with TRBJ1-3, with 7 bases aligning to TRBD1. Source material: T cells isolated from PBMCs. The TCR sequence derives from a human donor in good health. The CDR3 reads CASRTGPSGGNTIYF. Written as DNA, the CDR3 is TGCGCCAGCCGGACAGGCCCCTCGGGGGGAAACACCATATATTTT.